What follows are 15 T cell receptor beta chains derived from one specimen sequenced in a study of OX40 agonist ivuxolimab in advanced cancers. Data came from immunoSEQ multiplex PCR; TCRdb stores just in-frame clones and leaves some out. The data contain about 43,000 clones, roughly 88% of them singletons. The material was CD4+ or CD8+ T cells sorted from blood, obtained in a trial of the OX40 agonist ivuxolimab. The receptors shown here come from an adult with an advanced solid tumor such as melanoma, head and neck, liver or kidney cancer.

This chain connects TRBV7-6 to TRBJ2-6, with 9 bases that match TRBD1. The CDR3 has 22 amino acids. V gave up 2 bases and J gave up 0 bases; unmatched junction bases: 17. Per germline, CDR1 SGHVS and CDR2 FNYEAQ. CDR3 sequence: CASSLPTSGTGFQGSGANVLTF. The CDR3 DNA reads TGTGCCAGCAGCTTACCCACCTCCGGGACAGGGTTTCAAGGCTCTGGGGCCAACGTCCTGACTTTC.

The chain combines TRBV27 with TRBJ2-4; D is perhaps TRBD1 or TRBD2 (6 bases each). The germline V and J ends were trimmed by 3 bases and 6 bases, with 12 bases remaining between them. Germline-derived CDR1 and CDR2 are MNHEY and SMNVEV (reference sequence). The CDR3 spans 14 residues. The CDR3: CASSFFGGGNIQYF. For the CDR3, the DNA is TGTGCCAGCAGTTTTTTTGGAGGGGGAAACATTCAGTACTTC.

CDR3: CASSFPPPPGTPLHF. DNA of the CDR3: TGTGCCAGCAGTTTCCCTCCCCCCCCAGGTACACCCCTCCACTTT. The chain has TRBV28 and TRBJ1-6; D is undetermined. Trimming took 3 bases from V and 11 from J, leaving 17 bases between them. Germline CDR1 is MDHEN and CDR2 is SYDVKM. This CDR3 region has 15 residues.

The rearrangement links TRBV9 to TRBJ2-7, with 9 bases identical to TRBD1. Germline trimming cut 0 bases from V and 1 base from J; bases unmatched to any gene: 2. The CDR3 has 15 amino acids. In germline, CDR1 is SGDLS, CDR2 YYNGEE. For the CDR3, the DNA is TGTGCCAGCAGCGTAGGGGGGACAGGGTCCTACGAGCAGTACTTC. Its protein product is CASSVGGTGSYEQYF.

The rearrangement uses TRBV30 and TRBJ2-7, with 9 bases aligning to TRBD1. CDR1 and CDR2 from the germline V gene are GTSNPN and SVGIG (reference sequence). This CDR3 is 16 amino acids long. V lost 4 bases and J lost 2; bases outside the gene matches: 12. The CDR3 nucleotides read TGTGCCTGGACCGACGACAGGGGGGGGCCCACCTACGAGCAGTACTTC. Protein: CAWTDDRGGPTYEQYF.

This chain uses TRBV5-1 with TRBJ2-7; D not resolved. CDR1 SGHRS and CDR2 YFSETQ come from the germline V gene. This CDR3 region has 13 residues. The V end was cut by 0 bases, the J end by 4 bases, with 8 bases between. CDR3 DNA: TGCGCCAGCAGCTTGGATTATGCGTACGAGCAGTACTTC. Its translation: CASSLDYAYEQYF.

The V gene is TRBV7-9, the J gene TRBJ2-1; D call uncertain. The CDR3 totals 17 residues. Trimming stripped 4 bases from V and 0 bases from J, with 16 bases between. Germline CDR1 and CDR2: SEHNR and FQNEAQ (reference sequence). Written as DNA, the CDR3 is TGTGCCAGCAGCTCCCCCGATGTGCCGGGCTCCTACAATGAGCAGTTCTTC. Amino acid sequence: CASSSPDVPGSYNEQFF.

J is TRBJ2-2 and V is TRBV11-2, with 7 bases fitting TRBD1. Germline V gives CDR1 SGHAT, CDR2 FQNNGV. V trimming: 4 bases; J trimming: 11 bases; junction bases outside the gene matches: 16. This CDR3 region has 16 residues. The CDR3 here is CASSSVTGPLIEELFF. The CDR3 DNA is TGTGCCAGCAGCTCGGTGACAGGGCCTCTAATCGAAGAGCTGTTTTTT. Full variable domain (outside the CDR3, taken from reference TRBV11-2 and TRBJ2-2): EAGVAQSPRYKIIEKRQSVAFWCNPISGHATLYWYQQILGQGPKLLIQFQNNGVVDDSQLPKDRFSAERLKGVDSTLKIQPAKLEDSAVYLCASSSVTGPLIEELFFGEGSRLTVL.

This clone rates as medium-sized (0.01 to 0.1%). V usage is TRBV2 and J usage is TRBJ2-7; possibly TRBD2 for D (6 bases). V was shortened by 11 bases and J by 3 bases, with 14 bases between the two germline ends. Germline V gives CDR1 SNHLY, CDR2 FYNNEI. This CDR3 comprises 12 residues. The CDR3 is CAGGTEHYEQYF. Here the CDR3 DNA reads TGTGCCGGGGGGACTGAACACTACGAGCAGTACTTC.

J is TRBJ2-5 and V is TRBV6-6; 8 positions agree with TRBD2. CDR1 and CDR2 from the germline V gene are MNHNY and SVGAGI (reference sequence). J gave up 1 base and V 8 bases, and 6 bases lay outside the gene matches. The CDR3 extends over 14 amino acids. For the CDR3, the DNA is TGTGCCAGCGCTTACGCGGGAGGCCAAGAGACCCAGTACTTC. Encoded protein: CASAYAGGQETQYF.

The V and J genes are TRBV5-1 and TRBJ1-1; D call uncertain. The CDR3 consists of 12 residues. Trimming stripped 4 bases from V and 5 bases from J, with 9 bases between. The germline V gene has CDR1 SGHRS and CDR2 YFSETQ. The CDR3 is CASSAPGTEAFF. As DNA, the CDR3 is TGCGCCAGCAGCGCCCCCGGGACTGAAGCTTTCTTT.

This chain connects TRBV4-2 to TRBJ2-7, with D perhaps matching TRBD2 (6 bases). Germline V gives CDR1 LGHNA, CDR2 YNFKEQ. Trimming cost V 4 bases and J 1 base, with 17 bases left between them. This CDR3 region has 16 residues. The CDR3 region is CASSPREAGASYEQYF. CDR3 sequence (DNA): TGTGCCAGCAGCCCTAGGGAGGCAGGAGCGTCCTACGAGCAGTACTTC.

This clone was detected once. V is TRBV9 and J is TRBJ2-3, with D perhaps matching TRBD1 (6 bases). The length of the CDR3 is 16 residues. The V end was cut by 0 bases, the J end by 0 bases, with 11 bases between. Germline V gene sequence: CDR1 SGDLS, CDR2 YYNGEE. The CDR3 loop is CASSVEGEWSTDTQYF. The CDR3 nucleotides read TGTGCCAGCAGCGTAGAGGGGGAGTGGAGCACAGATACGCAGTATTTT.

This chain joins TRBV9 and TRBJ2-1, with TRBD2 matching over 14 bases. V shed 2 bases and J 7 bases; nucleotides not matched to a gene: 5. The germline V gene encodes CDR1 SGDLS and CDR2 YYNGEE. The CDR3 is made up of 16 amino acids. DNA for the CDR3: TGTGCCAGCAGCGTCGGGACTAGCGGGAGTGGAAATGAGCAGTTCTTC. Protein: CASSVGTSGSGNEQFF.

DNA of the CDR3: TGTGCCAGCAGCTCCCGGACAGGGGGCGCAGGGGGTATGAACACTGAAGCTTTCTTT. Translation gives CASSSRTGGAGGMNTEAFF. The chain recombines TRBV9 with TRBJ1-1; TRBD1 agrees at 11 bases. V shed 4 bases, J shed 0 bases, and the junction held 14 bases outside the gene matches. Germline lookup yields CDR1 SGDLS and CDR2 YYNGEE. The CDR3 is 19 amino acids.